A single T cell receptor (beta chain) is shown here with its context. At least ten counts were recorded for this clonotype. Its antigen target is currently unknown. Nothing much larger sits one base from this clone, and base qualities are not available. The CDR3 spans 15 residues, from the cysteine through the phenylalanine. This entry keeps only the CDR3 DNA: 45 bases, framed from base 1. Relative to germline, V is 3 bases shorter and J is 0 bases shorter, with 12 bases between their ends. Taken from the germline V gene, the CDR1 and CDR2 loops are SGHRS and YFSETQ. The time point label, as the study defines it: blood at routine non-recurrence follow-up after resection. TCR sequencing used whole RNA extracted from tumor and nontumor lung tissue, or from cryopreserved PBMC samples, without cell sorting. A patient was chosen for TCR sequencing only when enough RNA was available from at least two tumor regions.

The sample is drawn from a study of spatial heterogeneity in lung cancer (dated by TCRdb to 2018 to 2020). Regarding the complete study: Samples were obtained from approximately 76 patients with early-stage, untreated non-small cell lung cancer from the lung TRACERx cohort. In non-small cell lung cancer, the study made a quantitative comparison of TCR alpha and beta repertoires among multiple tumor regions, matched nontumor lung and blood. At surgery, both alpha and beta chains were TCR-sequenced in over 200 tumor regions, about 61 matched nontumor lung samples and 56 PBMC samples. In the raw uncorrected reads, each unique combination of TCR and UMI appeared more than ten times on average. Follow-up PBMC samples were sequenced whenever the samples were available, and the median time to follow-up was approximately 24 months after resection. Nonsynonymous mutation counts, determined by whole-exome sequencing of tumor tissue, were related to TCR repertoire features. More beta-chain than alpha-chain transcripts were consistently detected, likely reflecting higher beta-chain transcript abundance.

What the study reported, not specific to this receptor: Only roughly 14 patients were included in comparisons of baseline and follow-up blood repertoires. Ubiquitous expanded tumor TCRs were detected in blood more often at tumor resection than at routine follow-up. Confirming at a functional level the hypothesis that regional TCRs recognize regional mutations was considered to require additional single-cell paired TCR alpha and beta sequencing.

Library construction relied on 5' RACE. For sequencing, a NextSeq 500 was employed. In the TCR library protocol, a unique molecular identifier was attached to each TCR cDNA molecule so that PCR and sequencing errors could be corrected. Per the authors' processing: TCR identification, UMI-based error correction and CDR3 extraction were performed with Decombinator tools. Expanded TCRs were defined as those above a frequency of 2 per 1,000, corresponding to the top 1% of the tumor frequency distribution. Each repertoire was subsampled 100 times to 5,000 TCRs, after which Renyi diversity was computed with the R vegan package. CDR3 similarity networks were built from amino acid triplet string-kernel similarity, with CDR3s being connected when pairwise similarity was above 0.82. TCRdb trimmed the raw reads at Q25, called clones with MiXCR and kept productive beta chains. Entries are consolidated by CDR3 protein sequence, retaining the most common genes and DNA. These V and J calls originate from TCRdb's pipeline instead of the authors' own analysis. A total of over 45,000 distinct CDR3 sequences appear in this sample, approximately 12% of them only once. Jointly, the top ten make up roughly 32% of the sample.

The specimen was PBMCs, collected at follow-up. This clonotype originated in a male donor with early-stage non-small cell lung cancer. The V and J segments used are TRBV5-1 and TRBJ1-1, with the D gene not confidently named. For the CDR3, the sequence is CASSSLGLLNTEAFF. The DNA is as follows: TGCGCCAGCAGCTCCCTTGGGCTCCTGAACACTGAAGCTTTCTTT. Outside the CDR3, residues come from the reference TRBV5-1 and TRBJ1-1 proteins, so the full variable domain is: KAGVTQTPRYLIKTRGQQVTLSCSPISGHRSVSWYQQTPGQGLQFLFEYFSETQRNKGNFPGRFSGRQFSNSRSEMNVSTLELGDSALYLCASSSLGLLNTEAFFGQGTRLTVV.